The sequence of this TCR beta chain was determined in a study of breast tumors, draining lymph nodes, adjacent tissues. Overall study results and limits: Tumor TCR diversity was below lymph nodes but above nontumor tissue. Tumor and nontumor repertoires were significantly more similar in luminal-like than in basal-like breast cancer. The lymph node origin of tumor T cells was framed as consistent with a hypothesis, not demonstrated. The data were judged consistent with most tumor T cells coming from lymph node and expanding in tumor.

TCRdb re-derived calls from the multiplex PCR reads in MiXCR, one entry per CDR3 protein. This sample has approximately 230,000 distinct CDR3 sequences, with about 34% found just once. Trimming removed 5 bases from V and 7 bases from J, with 21 bases in between. Germline V CDR1 and CDR2: SNHLY, FYNNEI. There are 17 residues in the CDR3. Breast cancer patients provided tissue from their axillary draining lymph nodes. As regards this clonotype: The target antigen is unknown.

Sequenced sample: axillary lymph node tissue. The chain links TRBV2 to TRBJ1-6, with a possible D match to TRBD1 (5 bases). This clonotype originated in a female donor with breast cancer. Some clones in this sample may be carry-over from other donors' samples. CDR3 nucleotide sequence: TGTGCCAGCAGTTATCAGGGACGGGGCTTCCCCAATTCACCCCTCCACTTT. Its translation is CASSYQGRGFPNSPLHF.